The clone carrying this T cell receptor (beta chain) has only a few counts. Its target is not known. A single record per CDR3 protein comes from TCRdb applying MiXCR to the 5' RACE reads. The sample carries hundreds of thousands of distinct CDR3 sequences, roughly 20% recorded once. This entry comes from a study of T cells after yellow fever vaccination. The CDR3 loop spans 18 amino acids. The V gene end was trimmed by 5 bases and the J gene end by 5 bases; junction bases not matched to a gene: 20. Germline CDR1 reads SEHNR; CDR2 reads FQNEAQ (reference sequence). Findings of the study overall: The secondary response showed a weaker magnitude and a faster peak, day 5 versus 15.

The chain recombines TRBV7-9 with TRBJ2-5; 7 nucleotides match TRBD2. The sample was PBMCs, taken before the yellow fever booster vaccination. The source is a young man who received the YFV17D yellow fever vaccine. This CDR3 reads CASSLSRRASGTSETQYF. The CDR3 DNA sequence: TGTGCCAGCAGCCTATCAAGGAGGGCTAGCGGTACTTCGGAGACCCAGTACTTC.